Listed here are 21 T cell receptor beta chains from one sample, sequenced in a study of blood T cells in healthy people across ages. Combining a sample-barcoded 5' primer with a J-beta primer mix, a second PCR ran for 7 to 11 cycles. TCRdb called the 5' RACE reads again in MiXCR, with one record for every CDR3 protein. This sample has over a million distinct CDR3 sequences, with approximately 59% found just once. The specimen sequenced was blood. The source of these receptors is a young man in good health.

The chain joins TRBV7-6 to TRBJ2-5; 8 bases fit TRBD2. The CDR3 is 16 amino acids. Per the germline V gene, CDR1 is SGHVS and CDR2 is FNYEAQ. V shed 6 bases and J 1 base; nucleotides not matched to a gene: 10. CDR3 coding DNA: TGTGCCAGCAGTGGGCGTCTAGCGGGTTTCCAAGAGACCCAGTACTTC. Its translation: CASSGRLAGFQETQYF.

This rearrangement joins TRBV30 to TRBJ2-7, with TRBD1 identical over 9 bases. The J call may be incorrect, as the DNA end agrees better with TRBJ2-5. There are 14 residues in the CDR3. CDR1 and CDR2 from the germline V gene are GTSNPN and SVGIG (reference sequence). In DNA, the CDR3 is TGTGCCTGGAGTGTTGGGGACAGGGTTGGGACCCAGTACTTC. This sequence encodes CAWSVGDRVGTQYF.

The V and J genes are TRBV12-3 or TRBV12-4 and TRBJ1-2; D gene unclear. V lost 5 bases to trimming and J lost 2 bases, with 15 bases between them. The CDR3 has 15 residues. CDR3 sequence (DNA): TGTGCCAGCAGTGAGTTGACGCTGGGGAACTATGGCTACACCTTC. This encodes CASSELTLGNYGYTF.

This clonotype has only a few counts. The J gene is TRBJ2-3, the V gene TRBV7-8, with D possibly matching TRBD2 (6 bases). The CDR3 runs to 15 residues. Between the trimmed V and J ends, which lost 1 base and 1 base, there was a span of 9 bases. Germline values: CDR1 SGHVS, CDR2 FQNEAQ. The chain's CDR3 is CASSLGASGTDTQYF. In nucleotides, the CDR3 is TGTGCCAGCAGCTTAGGGGCTAGCGGCACAGATACGCAGTATTTT.

This clonotype was observed a handful of times. The chain employs TRBV6-5 and TRBJ1-4, with D hard to call. With 2 bases removed from V and 11 bases from J, the gap between germline ends came to 9 bases. Germline CDR1 reads MNHEY; CDR2 reads SVGAGI. The CDR3 is 12 residues long. Here the CDR3 reads CASSYDLRKLFF. The CDR3 DNA reads TGTGCCAGCAGTTACGATTTAAGGAAACTGTTTTTT.

The gene calls are TRBV29-1 and TRBJ2-7; TRBD2 is a possible D gene (5 bases). From germline, CDR1 is SQVTM and CDR2 ANQGSEA. The V gene lost 3 bases and the J gene lost 0 bases, with 12 bases spanning the gap. This CDR3 is 14 amino acids long. Written as DNA, the CDR3 is TGCAGCGTTGACCGGACTCCCAGCTCCTACGAGCAGTACTTC. Translation: CSVDRTPSSYEQYF.

The V gene is TRBV12-3 or TRBV12-4, the J gene TRBJ1-2, with TRBD1 matching over 7 bases. Germline trimming cut 10 bases from V and 6 bases from J; bases unmatched to any gene: 8. The CDR3 covers 12 residues. CDR3 loop: CAIPSGQDGYTF. As DNA, the CDR3 is TGTGCCATCCCTTCCGGACAGGATGGCTACACCTTC.

This clonotype was observed a few times. The chain combines TRBV20-1 with TRBJ2-7, with a weak D call TRBD2 (6 bases). Trimming took 5 bases from V and 3 from J, leaving 17 bases between them. Germline V gives CDR1 DFQATT, CDR2 SNEGSKA (reference sequence). CDR3 length: 14 amino acids. The CDR3 sequence: CSAPKVGGNYEQYF. CDR3 DNA: TGCAGTGCTCCGAAGGTCGGGGGTAACTACGAGCAGTACTTC.

This clonotype came up once. The rearrangement uses TRBV3-1 and TRBJ1-4, with D possibly matching TRBD1 (5 bases). This CDR3 spans 18 amino acids. Between the trimmed V and J ends, which lost 2 bases and 1 base, there was a span of 17 bases. The V gene's germline CDR1 is LGHDT and CDR2 YNNKEL (reference sequence). CDR3 in DNA: TGTGCCAGCAGCCAACTCAGCGGAGAGACAGTAACTAATGAAAAACTGTTTTTT. Translated: CASSQLSGETVTNEKLFF.

This chain uses TRBV24-1 with TRBJ2-1; 8 nucleotides match TRBD2. Trimming took 1 base from V and 7 from J; bases not matched to a gene: 8. CDR1 is KGHDR, CDR2 SFDVKD, per germline. This CDR3 comprises 16 residues. CDR3 sequence: CATSDLSGGLGNEQFF. In DNA, the CDR3 is TGTGCCACCAGTGATTTATCGGGGGGGCTTGGGAATGAGCAGTTCTTC.

This clonotype was recorded a few times. V gene TRBV7-2 combines with J gene TRBJ2-1; TRBD2 aligns across 8 bases. Looked up from germline, CDR1 is SGHTA and CDR2 is FQGNSA. The CDR3 extends over 16 amino acids. V trimming: 2 bases; J trimming: 7 bases; junction bases outside the gene matches: 10. The DNA for the CDR3 is TGTGCCAGCAGCTTACAAAGCGGGAGAGGAGATAATGAGCAGTTCTTC. It yields the protein CASSLQSGRGDNEQFF.

The J gene is TRBJ2-4, the V gene TRBV20-1; 10 bases line up with TRBD2. V gave up 4 bases and J gave up 13 bases; unmatched junction bases: 16. Germline lookup yields CDR1 DFQATT and CDR2 SNEGSKA (reference sequence). The CDR3 runs to 15 residues. The CDR3 spells CSATILSGGPWEQYF. DNA for the CDR3: TGCAGTGCTACCATCCTTAGCGGGGGGCCCTGGGAGCAGTACTTC.

The genes are TRBV6-1 and TRBJ2-7, with no clear D. The germline gives CDR1 MNHNS, CDR2 SASEGT. The CDR3 has 15 residues. The germline V and J ends were trimmed by 6 bases and 0 bases, with 15 bases remaining between them. The CDR3 DNA follows: TGTGCCAGCAGAAGAGCCGGGCCGAACTCCTACGAGCAGTACTTC. Translating gives CASRRAGPNSYEQYF.

This clonotype has just one count. The rearrangement links TRBV20-1 to TRBJ1-1; D ambiguous. From germline, CDR1 is DFQATT and CDR2 SNEGSKA (reference sequence). CDR3 length: 15 residues. The V end lost 3 bases, the J end lost 4 bases, and 18 bases lay between the germline ends. CDR3: CSARTRSGLVTEAFF. The CDR3 DNA reads as TGCAGTGCTAGGACGCGAAGCGGGTTGGTCACTGAAGCTTTCTTT.

The chain uses TRBV29-1 and TRBJ2-7, with D possibly matching TRBD1 (5 bases). Germline V lookup: CDR1 SQVTM, CDR2 ANQGSEA. The V end was cut by 8 bases, the J end by 0 bases, with 11 bases between. This CDR3 has 12 residues. CDR3 coding DNA: TGCAGCTTCGAGACAGACTCCTACGAGCAGTACTTC. Protein product: CSFETDSYEQYF.

V is TRBV12-3 or TRBV12-4 and J is TRBJ2-7, with a possible D match to TRBD2 (6 bases). V lost 5 bases and J lost 3, with 17 bases in between. The CDR3 runs 15 residues. CDR3 sequence (DNA): TGTGCCAGCAGTCGGAGGGCAGGCGCGGGCTACGAGCAGTACTTC. This sequence encodes CASSRRAGAGYEQYF.

The rearrangement uses TRBV6-6 and TRBJ2-5, with 12 positions matching TRBD2. V shed 6 bases, J shed 2 bases, and the junction held 7 bases outside the gene matches. CDR3 length: 16 amino acids. Germline V CDR1 and CDR2: MNHNY, SVGAGI (reference sequence). CDR3 nucleotide sequence: TGTGCCAGCAGACCGACTAGCGGGAGCCTTCAAGAGACCCAGTACTTC. Translated: CASRPTSGSLQETQYF.

The rearrangement joins TRBV6-6 to TRBJ2-1; D not resolved. In germline, CDR1 is MNHNY, CDR2 SVGAGI (reference sequence). The CDR3 sequence is 13 residues long. Trimming cost V 0 bases and J 7 bases, with 7 bases left between them. CDR3 sequence: CASSYSRENEQFF. The CDR3 nucleotides are TGTGCCAGCAGTTACTCGAGAGAGAATGAGCAGTTCTTC.

Only a few counts were recorded for this clonotype. V and J are TRBV25-1 and TRBJ2-4; D possibly corresponds to TRBD1 (6 bases). Deletions cut 2 bases from V and 8 bases from J, with 19 bases between. The CDR3 contains 16 residues. Germline assignment: CDR1 MGHDK and CDR2 SYGVNS. CDR3: CASSETGTSPGHIQYF. For the CDR3, the DNA is TGTGCCAGCAGTGAAACCGGGACATCCCCCGGGCACATTCAGTACTTC.

The chain employs TRBV7-7 and TRBJ2-2, with no clear D. V was trimmed by 3 bases and J by 7 bases, leaving 12 bases between them. There are 14 residues in the CDR3. Germline CDR1 SSHAT, CDR2 FNYEAQ (reference sequence). The CDR3 reads CASSFSLGNGELFF. DNA for the CDR3: TGTGCCAGCAGCTTCTCTTTGGGAAACGGGGAGCTGTTTTTT.

This clonotype was observed a handful of times. The chain joins TRBV10-3 to TRBJ2-2; no definite D call. V was cut by 10 bases and J by 0 bases, with 9 bases left in between. The CDR3 length is 13 residues. Germline V gene sequence: CDR1 ENHRY, CDR2 SYGVKD. CDR3 DNA sequence: TGTGCCACCAAAGAACCGAACACCGGGGAGCTGTTTTTT. Translated, it gives CATKEPNTGELFF.